This T cell receptor (beta chain) was identified in a study of cytomegalovirus exposure and HLA in healthy donors. Germline V gene data show CDR1 as MNHNY and CDR2 as SVGAGI (reference sequence). The trim removed 4 bases at V and 1 base at J, leaving 3 bases unmatched. This CDR3 is 16 amino acids long. Measured with immunoSEQ multiplex PCR; TCRdb has only the in-frame clones, and not every one. The sample shows tens of thousands of clones, 85% to 95% of them seen only once. The sample consisted of PBMCs. The TCR sequence derives from a man between 18 and 35 years old in good health and CMV-seronegative. The J gene is TRBJ2-5, the V gene TRBV6-6; 13 bases are a match to TRBD2. CDR3 sequence reads: CASSSRLAGGQETQYF. DNA of the CDR3: TGTGCCAGCAGTTCCCGACTAGCGGGGGGCCAAGAGACCCAGTACTTC.